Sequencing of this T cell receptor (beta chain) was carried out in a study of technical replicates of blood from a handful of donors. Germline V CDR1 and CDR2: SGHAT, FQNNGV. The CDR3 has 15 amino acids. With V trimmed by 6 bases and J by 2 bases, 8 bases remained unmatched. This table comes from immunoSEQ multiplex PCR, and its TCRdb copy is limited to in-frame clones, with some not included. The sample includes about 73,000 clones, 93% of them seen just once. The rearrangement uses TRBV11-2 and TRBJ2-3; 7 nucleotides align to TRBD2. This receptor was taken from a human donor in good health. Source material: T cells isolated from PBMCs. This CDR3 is CASRHLAGTTDTQYF. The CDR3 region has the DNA TGTGCCAGCAGACATTTAGCGGGTACCACAGATACGCAGTATTTT.